This T cell receptor (beta chain) was identified during a study of CD8 T cells in ankylosing spondylitis. Study-level results: Matched synovial fluid from ankylosing spondylitis patients was reported to be enriched for disease-linked clones.

This clonotype was seen a few times. Its matching antigen is unknown. Each CDR3 protein is one row after TCRdb ran MiXCR on the 5' RACE reads. The sample carries roughly 250,000 distinct CDR3 sequences, roughly 8.6% recorded once. In germline, CDR1 is SGHDN, CDR2 FVKESK. Unmatched junction bases numbered 10, after V lost 4 bases and J lost 2 bases. The CDR3 contains 18 residues. The sample was blood, either unsorted or a sorted T cell fraction (not recorded which). This TCR was recovered from a male donor with ankylosing spondylitis or in good health (not recorded which). The rearrangement links TRBV14 to TRBJ2-3; 12 nucleotides agree with TRBD2. CDR3 nucleotides: TGTGCCAGCAGCCGAAGGCTAGCGGGGGGGACTTCCACAGATACGCAGTATTTT. As protein: CASSRRLAGGTSTDTQYF.